The T cell receptor beta chain under discussion was sequenced for a study of shared clonotypes between healthy human individuals. The overall study: Sampling drew on donors who were a couple of women and three men aged 18 to 49.

Clones were read by immunoSEQ multiplex PCR, and TCRdb kept only the in-frame ones, dropping some. The sample records some 200,000 clones, under 80% being singletons. Whole-study findings and limits: Sampling used blood alone; tissue repertoires probably differ.

CD4+ cells underwent separation, giving CD45RA+ naive and CD45RA-negative memory subsets. CDR3 length: 15 residues. V lost 2 bases and J lost 1, with 11 bases in between. Germline V gives CDR1 LGHNA, CDR2 YSLEER. Notes on this clone: Its cognate antigen is unknown.

Sequencing input: memory CD4+ T cells sorted from blood. Subset defined: CD45RA-negative fraction. The clonotype comes from a man between 25 and 39 years old in good health. The rearrangement joins TRBV4-3 to TRBJ1-1, with D perhaps TRBD1 (5 bases). CDR3 DNA: TGCGCCAGCAGCCAAATGGCGAGGGGGAACACTGAAGCTTTCTTT. Protein: CASSQMARGNTEAFF.